The count of the clone carrying this TCR beta chain is one. The data were obtained in a study of blood T cell repertoires in COVID-19. At the level of the study: Some COVID-19 samples were acute and others convalescent; all came from the United States, Italy and Spain. PBMCs, B-cell-depleted T cells, or T cells provided the cDNA or gDNA that made up the material.

V was trimmed by 1 base and J by 4 bases, leaving 20 bases between them. The CDR3 is 18 amino acids. In germline, CDR1 is LNHDA, CDR2 SQIVND (reference sequence). In the original workflow: From reference gene primer amplification, estimates of nucleated cell counts were derived. The method was immunoSEQ multiplex PCR; TCRdb's version includes in-frame clones alone and lacks a portion of them. The V and J calls and the clone size are those of that table, but D and trimming were determined from the DNA. The sample lists approximately 42,000 clones, approximately 70% occurring once. V and J are TRBV19 and TRBJ1-5; D is unclear. Input material: peripheral blood. The source of this sequence is a man at least 80 years old with acute or convalescent COVID-19. CDR3 protein: CASSIAPGYSPRNQPQHF. In DNA, the CDR3 is TGTGCCAGTAGTATAGCCCCGGGATACAGTCCCCGAAATCAGCCCCAGCATTTT.